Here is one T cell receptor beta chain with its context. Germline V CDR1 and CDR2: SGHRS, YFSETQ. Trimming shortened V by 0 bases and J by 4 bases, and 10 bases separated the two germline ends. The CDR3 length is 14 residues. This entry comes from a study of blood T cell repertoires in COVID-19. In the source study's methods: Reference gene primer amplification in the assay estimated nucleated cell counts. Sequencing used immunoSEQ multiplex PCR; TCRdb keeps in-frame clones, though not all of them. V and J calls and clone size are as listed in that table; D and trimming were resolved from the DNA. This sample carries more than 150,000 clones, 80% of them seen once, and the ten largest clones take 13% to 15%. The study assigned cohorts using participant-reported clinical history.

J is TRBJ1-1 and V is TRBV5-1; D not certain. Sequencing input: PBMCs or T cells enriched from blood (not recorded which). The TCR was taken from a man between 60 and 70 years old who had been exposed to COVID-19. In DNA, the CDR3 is TGCGCCAGCAGCTTGGGGCCTACGGGCACTGAAGCTTTCTTT. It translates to CASSLGPTGTEAFF.